Listed below are T cell receptor beta chains from one sample, sequenced in a study of identical twins. TCRdb analysed the 5' RACE reads with MiXCR anew, one entry per CDR3 protein. The table lists more than 250,000 distinct CDR3 sequences, roughly 8.6% of them singletons. This same sample was also taken into another study, of yellow fever vaccine responses in identical twins.

The sequenced sample was memory (CD45RO+) T cells sorted from blood. All receptors come from a woman aged 18 to 35 in good health. CDR3s include the opening cysteine and the closing phenylalanine or tryptophan. A D gene is named only where the DNA matches it firmly. Size is stated for part of the rows, as once, few or many counts, or as a class when the clone is expanded.

J	V	size	D	DNA	CDR3
TRBJ1-6	TRBV2	NA	NA	TGTGCCAGCATTGCTTCTTATAATTCACCCCTCCACTTT	CASIASYNSPLHF
TRBJ2-6	TRBV20-1	few	NA	TGCAGTGCTAGTCGGGGGAGCGCTGGGGCCAACGTCCTGACTTTC	CSASRGSAGANVLTF
TRBJ1-1	TRBV6-1	many	NA	TGTGCCAGCAGTCCACAGGGTACGAACACTGAAGCTTTCTTT	CASSPQGTNTEAFF
TRBJ2-7	TRBV27	few	NA	TGTGCCAGCAGTCAGATCGGGGGCCGGATCTACGAGCAGTACTTC	CASSQIGGRIYEQYF
TRBJ2-1	TRBV12-3/TRBV12-4	many	TRBD2	TGTGCCAGCAGCTCAACCGGGACTACAAACGAGCAGTTCTTC	CASSSTGTTNEQFF
TRBJ2-5	TRBV9	NA	TRBD2	TGTGCCAGCAGCGTGAGTGGGGGGGAGATAAAAGAGACCCAGTACTTC	CASSVSGGEIKETQYF
TRBJ1-3	TRBV5-5	many	TRBD1	TGTGCCAGCAGCTTACAGGGGCCAATACTCTCTGGAAACACCATATATTTT	CASSLQGPILSGNTIYF
TRBJ2-3	TRBV19	NA	NA	TGTGCCAGTAGTAGGAGGGAGACAGTTGCTAGCACAGATACGCAGTATTTT	CASSRRETVASTDTQYF
TRBJ2-2	TRBV19	NA	TRBD1	TGTGCCAGTAGTACGGGACAGGGGTTCAACACCGGGGAGCTGTTTTTT	CASSTGQGFNTGELFF
TRBJ2-3	TRBV3-1	NA	NA	TGTGCCAGCAGCAGGGGAATTCAGGCGCAGTATTTT	CASSRGIQAQYF
TRBJ2-3	TRBV5-1	many	TRBD2	TGCGCCAGCAGCTTCAAACCAATGACTAGCGGGAGCACAGATACGCAGTATTTT	CASSFKPMTSGSTDTQYF
TRBJ2-1	TRBV7-9	many	TRBD2	TGTGCCAGCATCACCGGGACTAGATACAATGAGCAGTTCTTC	CASITGTRYNEQFF
TRBJ2-5	TRBV3-1	NA	TRBD2	TGTGCCAGCAGCCAAGATGGACTAGCGGGAGAGACCCAGTACTTC	CASSQDGLAGETQYF
TRBJ2-3	TRBV20-1	few	NA	TGCAGTGCTAGCCCCCCGGACTCCAGCACAGATACGCAGTATTTT	CSASPPDSSTDTQYF
TRBJ2-7	TRBV28	many	TRBD1	TGTGCCAGCAGTTTCCAGGACAGGGGCAACTCCTACGAGCAGTACTTC	CASSFQDRGNSYEQYF
TRBJ2-7	TRBV2	NA	NA	TGTGCCAGCAGTGAGGAGGTTGAGCAGTACTTC	CASSEEVEQYF
TRBJ2-6	TRBV6-1	few	TRBD2	TGTGCCAGCAGTGAATTCTTGCTAGCGGGCTACTCTGGGGCCAACGTCCTGACTTTC	CASSEFLLAGYSGANVLTF
TRBJ1-4	TRBV20-1	few	NA	TGCAGTGCTAGAGCGGGACGGGATGATGAAAAACTGTTTTTT	CSARAGRDDEKLFF
TRBJ1-4	TRBV12-3/TRBV12-4	few	NA	TGTGCCAGCAGTTCGCCGACAGCCCCTAATGAAAAACTGTTTTTT	CASSSPTAPNEKLFF
TRBJ1-2	TRBV14	NA	NA	TGTGCCAGCAGCCGACTCAAGGGCAGTAGCTATGGCTACACCTTC	CASSRLKGSSYGYTF
TRBJ2-1	TRBV20-1	NA	TRBD1	TGCAGTGTCCAGGCCGACAGGGGGTTCTACAATGAGCAGTTCTTC	CSVQADRGFYNEQFF
TRBJ2-1	TRBV24-1	many	NA	TGTGCCCCAGCGACGGCGGGAAGCTCCTACAATGAGCAGTTCTTC	CAPATAGSSYNEQFF
TRBJ2-3	TRBV4-2	many	NA	TGTGCCAGCAGCCATCTCTCTTCCGGGAGTAGCACAGATACGCAGTATTTT	CASSHLSSGSSTDTQYF
TRBJ2-5	TRBV10-3	few	TRBD2	TGTGCCATCAGTGAGAGGGTAGCGGGGATCCAAGAGACCCAGTACTTC	CAISERVAGIQETQYF
TRBJ2-2	TRBV12-3/TRBV12-4	many	TRBD2	TGTGCCAGCAGTTTAGCGACTAGCGGGAGAATCGGGACCGGGGAGCTGTTTTTT	CASSLATSGRIGTGELFF
TRBJ2-7	TRBV9	many	TRBD2	TGTGCCAGCAGCCCGGGACTAGCGACGGGGGAGCAGTACTTC	CASSPGLATGEQYF
TRBJ2-4	TRBV19	NA	NA	TGTGCCAGTAGTATAGTCGGGCTAGCCAAAAACATTCAGTGCTTC	CASSIVGLAKNIQCF
TRBJ1-1	TRBV5-1	many	NA	TGCGCCAGCAGCGGGTCGGGACACCAGAACACTGAAGCTTTCTTT	CASSGSGHQNTEAFF
TRBJ1-1	TRBV6-1	NA	NA	TGTGCCAGCAGTGCGGCCAGGGTAGCCACTGAAGCTTTCTTT	CASSAARVATEAFF
TRBJ2-3	TRBV20-1	NA	TRBD2	TGCAGTGCCATGACTAGCGGGGTTTGGACAGATACGCAGTATTTT	CSAMTSGVWTDTQYF
TRBJ1-5	TRBV27	many	NA	TGTGCCAGCAGTCCCCAAAATAGCAATCAGCCCCAGCATTTT	CASSPQNSNQPQHF
TRBJ2-2	TRBV9	NA	NA	TGTGCCAGCAGCGTGGGCGGAAAGGGCACCGGGGAGCTGTTTTTT	CASSVGGKGTGELFF
TRBJ1-1	TRBV10-3	few	NA	TGTGCCATCAGTGAGCGTACAGGGTTGGGCACTGAAGCTTTCTTT	CAISERTGLGTEAFF